A selection of T cell receptor beta chains follows, all from one sample in a study of shared clonotypes between healthy human individuals. Profiled with immunoSEQ multiplex PCR; TCRdb holds only in-frame clones, not every one. The sample carries approximately 1.5 million clones, 98% recorded once. Source material: naive CD4+ T cells sorted from blood. These receptors all come from a man aged 25 to 45 in good health. Each CDR3 is given with its conserved first and last residue. The D gene is left open where the match is weak. The size field is filled for only some rows; it gives once, few, many or a size class.

>TRBV28|.|TRBD2|TRBJ2-7
TGTGCCAGCAGTTCCCCCGGGACTAGCGGGATCGAGCAGTACTTC
CASSSPGTSGIEQYF
>TRBV6-1|.|TRBD2|TRBJ2-7
TGTGCCAGCAGTGAATACCGTGGTAGCGGGAGTGTCGAGCAGTACTTC
CASSEYRGSGSVEQYF
>TRBV5-1|.|.|TRBJ2-2
TGCGCCAGCAGCTTGGACGGAGCGAACACCGGGGAGCTGTTTTTT
CASSLDGANTGELFF
>TRBV29-1|.|.|TRBJ2-3
TGCAGCGTAGATACGCAGTATTTT
CSVDTQYF
>TRBV6-5|.|.|TRBJ2-7
TGTGCCAGCAGTTACGCCAACCGCGAGCAGTACTTC
CASSYANREQYF
>TRBV30|.|TRBD2|TRBJ2-6
TGTGCCTGGAGTGATGATACGGGAAGCGGGAGCCCTAAGGGGGCCAACGTCCTGACTTTC
CAWSDDTGSGSPKGANVLTF
>TRBV12-1|.|.|TRBJ1-5
TGTGCCAGCAGCCCTCCTGGCAGGGGGCATTGTAATCAGCCCCAGCATTTT
CASSPPGRGHCNQPQHF
>TRBV9|.|.|TRBJ2-1
TGTGCCAGCAGCGTAGATGACTACCGATACTACAATGAGCAGTTCTTC
CASSVDDYRYYNEQFF
>TRBV28|.|TRBD1|TRBJ1-2
TGTGCCAGCTTCGAGGGGGCAGGCTATGGCTACACCTTC
CASFEGAGYGYTF
>TRBV11-2|.|TRBD2|TRBJ2-7
TGTGCCAGCAGTTCTTGGGCGGGAGGAAACTACGAGCAGTACTTC
CASSSWAGGNYEQYF
>TRBV9|.|.|TRBJ1-1
TGTGCCAGCAGCGTAATGGGTGGGAGCACTGAAGCTTTCTTT
CASSVMGGSTEAFF
>TRBV18|few|.|TRBJ2-1
TGTGCCAGCTCACCGTCCCAGGACGGCAAGTTCTTC
CASSPSQDGKFF
>TRBV9|.|.|TRBJ2-2
TGTGCCAGCAGCGTATTCGCAGGGCAGGGTACAACCGGGGAGCTGTTTTTT
CASSVFAGQGTTGELFF
>TRBV4-2|.|.|TRBJ2-3
TGTGCCAGCAGCCAAGATAATACCAACCGGGATACGCAGTATTTT
CASSQDNTNRDTQYF
>TRBV4-2|.|.|TRBJ1-5
TGTGCCAGCAGCCAAGATGGGGACCCCAATCAGCCCCAGCATTTT
CASSQDGDPNQPQHF
>TRBV29-1|.|.|TRBJ2-5
TGCAGCGTTGACGTAGCGGCACAAGAGACCCAGTACTTC
CSVDVAAQETQYF
>TRBV11-2|.|.|TRBJ1-2
TGTGCCAGCAGCCGGACATCGACTAACTATGGCTACACCTTC
CASSRTSTNYGYTF
>TRBV2|.|.|TRBJ2-1
TGTGCCAGACAGACGGGGCGGATTGACAATGAGCAGTTCTTC
CARQTGRIDNEQFF
>TRBV19|.|.|TRBJ1-3
TGTGCCAGTAAGGAGGGGCGGCCTGGAAACACCATATATTTT
CASKEGRPGNTIYF
>TRBV14|.|.|TRBJ2-1
TGTGCCAGCAGCCAAGGCTTGGACTCTCTCCCAGGACTGGGCTCCTACAATGAGCAGTTCTTC
CASSQGLDSLPGLGSYNEQFF
>TRBV7-2|.|.|TRBJ2-7
TGTGCCAGCAGCGAAGACAGGAGCTCCTACGAGCAGTACTTC
CASSEDRSSYEQYF
>TRBV18|.|.|TRBJ2-7
TGTGCCAGCTCACCGGGTACCGGGGCAGGGCCCCTCTCTGGCGAGCAGTACTTC
CASSPGTGAGPLSGEQYF
>TRBV5-5|once|.|TRBJ2-1
TGTGCCAGCAGCTTGCTCCTAGATAATGAGCAGTTCTTC
CASSLLLDNEQFF
>TRBV14|once|.|TRBJ1-5
TGTGCCAGCAGCCAAGCCCCTCCCGGTTGGTCCCATAGCAATCAGCCCCAGCATTTT
CASSQAPPGWSHSNQPQHF
>TRBV4-1|.|.|TRBJ2-4
TGCGCCAGCAGCCATCCCCAGGGGATAGCCAAAAACATTCAGTACTTC
CASSHPQGIAKNIQYF
>TRBV5-1|.|.|TRBJ2-7
TGCGCCAGCAGCTTGGACAGGGCTAACACCTACGAGCAGTACTTC
CASSLDRANTYEQYF
>TRBV28|.|.|TRBJ2-2
TGTGCCAGCAGTTTAATATGGTGGACCGGGGAGCTGTTTTTT
CASSLIWWTGELFF
>TRBV4-2|.|TRBD1|TRBJ1-1
TGTGCCAGCACCCCCGGACAGGCCCCAGACACTGAAGCTTTCTTT
CASTPGQAPDTEAFF
>TRBV6-5|.|.|TRBJ2-7
TGTGCCAGCAGTTCGGTTGTACAGGTTATCTCCTACGAGCAGTACTTC
CASSSVVQVISYEQYF
>TRBV19|once|.|TRBJ2-3
TGTGCCAGTAGTATAGACCCAACCGTAGGGCAGTATTTT
CASSIDPTVGQYF
>TRBV20-1|.|.|TRBJ1-2
TGCAGTGCAATGGACGTCTATGGCTACACCTTC
CSAMDVYGYTF
>TRBV7-8|.|.|TRBJ2-2
TGTGCCAGCAGCTTAGCTAGGCTAGGGATAAACACCGGGGAGCTGTTTTTT
CASSLARLGINTGELFF
>TRBV10-3|.|.|TRBJ1-5
TGTGCCATCAAGGACCTAAACCCGAATCAGCCCCAGCATTTT
CAIKDLNPNQPQHF
>TRBV27|.|.|TRBJ2-3
TGTGCCAGCAGTCATCGACTAGTTATCCCCTTTATTAGCACAGATACGCAGTATTTT
CASSHRLVIPFISTDTQYF
>TRBV5-6|.|.|TRBJ2-1
TGTGCCAGCAGCTTGTACAGGGCGACATACAATGAGCAGTTCTTC
CASSLYRATYNEQFF
>TRBV2|.|.|TRBJ1-1
TGTGCCAGCATCGACGACAACACTGAAGCTTTCTTT
CASIDDNTEAFF
>TRBV7-8|once|.|TRBJ1-4
TGTGCCAGCAGCCCAAGGCTAAGGGCAAAACTGTTTTTT
CASSPRLRAKLFF
>TRBV5-1|.|.|TRBJ2-1
TGCGCCAGCAGCCCCAACCAGGGGGGCGCGTCAGAAGAGCAGTTCTTC
CASSPNQGGASEEQFF
>TRBV10-3|.|TRBD2|TRBJ2-2
TGTGCCATCAGAAGGGGTAGCGGGAGGGCAGACACCGGGGAGCTGTTTTTT
CAIRRGSGRADTGELFF
>TRBV9|.|TRBD1|TRBJ1-1
TGTGCCAGCAGCCCCGAGACAGGGAAGGGCACTGAAGCTTTCTTT
CASSPETGKGTEAFF
>TRBV7-2|.|TRBD2|TRBJ2-3
TGTGCCAGCAGCTTAGCGTTTAGCGGGTACAGCACAGATACGCAGTATTTT
CASSLAFSGYSTDTQYF
>TRBV21-1|.|.|TRBJ2-7
TGTGCCAGCAGCAAAGGGGTAAGGGAGCTCTACGAGCAGTACTTC
CASSKGVRELYEQYF
>TRBV5-1|.|.|TRBJ1-2
TGCGCCAGCAGCTTGGCCCTCCAAACTCCCGGGAAGGTCTATGGCTACACCTTC
CASSLALQTPGKVYGYTF
>TRBV10-3|.|TRBD1|TRBJ2-7
TGTGCCATCAGTTCGCTACGGGACAGGCGGCTAGGCCAGTACTTC
CAISSLRDRRLGQYF
>TRBV10-3|.|.|TRBJ1-2
TGTGCCATCAGTGAGTCGAGGGGGATCTATGGCTACACCTTC
CAISESRGIYGYTF
>TRBV5-1|.|TRBD2|TRBJ2-7
TGCGCCAGCAGCTTGCCCCTGCTAGCCGGGAGCGGGGGCGAGCAGTACTTC
CASSLPLLAGSGGEQYF
>TRBV6-1|.|.|TRBJ2-1
TGTGCCAGCAGTGAATTGGGTGGTGAGCAGTTCTTC
CASSELGGEQFF
>TRBV5-1|.|.|TRBJ2-7
TGCGCCAGCAGCCCTACCAAACAGGGCGACGAGCAGTACTTC
CASSPTKQGDEQYF
>TRBV5-1|.|TRBD2|TRBJ2-2
TGCGCCAGCAGCTTGGAGGGACTAGCGGCCACCGGGGAGCTGTTTTTT
CASSLEGLAATGELFF
>TRBV11-2|.|.|TRBJ1-3
TGTGCCAGCAGCTTGCAGGGCGTCGGAAACACCATATATTTT
CASSLQGVGNTIYF